The 14 T cell receptor beta chains reported below all come from one sample, sequenced in a study of blood T cell repertoires in COVID-19. Method: immunoSEQ multiplex PCR; TCRdb's copy keeps in-frame clones and lacks some. The data hold around 60,000 clones, with 84% observed a single time. Sequencing was carried out using peripheral blood. The receptors here all came from a man between 60 and 75 years old with COVID-19, enrolled during active disease.

This clone appeared a few times. As DNA, the CDR3 is TGTGCCAGCATCAAAGACAGCTCCTATAATTCACCCCTCCACTTT. Translated, it gives CASIKDSSYNSPLHF. The rearrangement links TRBV2 to TRBJ1-6; maybe TRBD1 (5 bases). CDR1 SNHLY and CDR2 FYNNEI come from the germline V gene. CDR3 size: 15 residues. The V and J ends lost 7 bases and 0 bases respectively, with 10 bases between them.

The V gene is TRBV7-3, the J gene TRBJ1-6, with D maybe TRBD1 (5 bases). The CDR3 covers 14 residues. Germline V gene data show CDR1 as SGHTA and CDR2 as FQGTGA. V lost 2 bases, J lost 9 bases, and 11 bases lay in between. CDR3 in DNA: TGTGCCAGCAGCTTAGGGACGGGGGGTTCACCCCTCCACTTT. Its translation is CASSLGTGGSPLHF.

The chain couples TRBV6-6 to TRBJ1-1; 9 bases match TRBD1. Germline assignment: CDR1 MNHNY and CDR2 SVGAGI (reference sequence). This CDR3 is 20 amino acids long. J gave up 0 bases and V 5 bases, and 19 bases lay outside the gene matches. The CDR3 coding sequence is TGTGCCAGCAGTCGTTACGGGACAGGGTTTTGGGCAATCCTGAACACTGAAGCTTTCTTT. Translation: CASSRYGTGFWAILNTEAFF.

The chain recombines TRBV7-2 with TRBJ1-2; D possibly corresponds to TRBD1 (5 bases). V lost 5 bases and J 5 bases, leaving 15 bases between the germline ends. The length of the CDR3 is 14 residues. Per the germline V gene, CDR1 is SGHTA and CDR2 is FQGNSA. CDR3: CASSPRQRNYGYTF. The CDR3 nucleotides read TGTGCCAGCAGCCCTCGACAGAGAAATTATGGCTACACCTTC. The full variable domain, with the rest looked up from reference TRBV7-2 and TRBJ1-2, is GAGVSQSPSNKVTEKGKDVELRCDPISGHTALYWYRQSLGQGLEFLIYFQGNSAPDKSGLPSDRFSAERTGGSVSTLTIQRTQQEDSAVYLCASSPRQRNYGYTFGSGTRLTVV.

The rearrangement links TRBV4-2 to TRBJ2-7; weak D call: TRBD1 (6 bases). Germline assignment: CDR1 LGHNA and CDR2 YNFKEQ. CDR3 length: 14 amino acids. Trimming removed 2 bases at V and 2 bases at J, with 10 bases between. The CDR3 reads CASSQPTGTYEQYF. For the CDR3, the DNA is TGTGCCAGCAGCCAACCGACAGGCACCTACGAGCAGTACTTC.

The rearrangement links TRBV7-3 to TRBJ2-4, with 7 bases identical to TRBD1. The CDR3 sequence is 17 residues long. Trimming removed 5 bases from V and 0 bases from J; junction bases left unmatched: 10. CDR1 and CDR2 from the germline V gene are SGHTA and FQGTGA. The CDR3 sequence is CASSPGTAKEAKNIQYF. Here the CDR3 DNA reads TGTGCCAGCAGCCCGGGGACAGCCAAAGAAGCCAAAAACATTCAGTACTTC.

The chain links TRBV3-1 (or the pseudogene TRBV3-2) to TRBJ2-1; perhaps TRBD2 as D (5 bases). This CDR3 has 15 amino acids. Germline V gene sequence: CDR1 LGHDT, CDR2 YNNKEL (reference sequence). V lost 1 base and J lost 6, with 13 bases in between. CDR3 sequence reads: CASSQASGMGNEQFF. CDR3 sequence (DNA): TGTGCCAGCAGCCAAGCATCCGGGATGGGCAATGAGCAGTTCTTC.

This sequence joins TRBV24-1 and TRBJ2-5, with 7 bases lining up with TRBD1. The CDR3 covers 15 residues. Germline values: CDR1 KGHDR, CDR2 SFDVKD. Germline trimming cut 4 bases from V and 5 bases from J; bases unmatched to any gene: 9. The CDR3 coding sequence is TGTGCCACCAGTGAGCCCCGACAGGGAGCGGAGACCCAGTACTTC. Its translation: CATSEPRQGAETQYF.

The V and J genes are TRBV29-1 and TRBJ2-1; D unclear. V was cut by 2 bases and J by 0 bases, with 5 bases left in between. Germline-derived CDR1 and CDR2 are SQVTM and ANQGSEA. The CDR3 length is 13 residues. The CDR3 is CSVEPSSYNEQFF. The CDR3, as DNA: TGCAGCGTTGAACCGAGCTCCTACAATGAGCAGTTCTTC.

V gene TRBV29-1 combines with J gene TRBJ1-1; 8 bases match TRBD1. This CDR3 is built from 13 residues. Germline CDR1 and CDR2: SQVTM and ANQGSEA. V was pared by 7 bases and J by 4 bases, with 8 bases of the junction left unmatched. CDR3 loop: CSGSRGRGTEAFF. The CDR3 bases are TGCAGCGGAAGCAGGGGGCGCGGCACTGAAGCTTTCTTT.

The V call is TRBV10-2, the J call TRBJ2-2; D is possibly TRBD1 (5 bases). This CDR3 has 14 residues. Per the germline V gene, CDR1 is WSHSY and CDR2 is SAAADI. V was clipped by 2 bases and J by 4 bases, with 8 bases between them. CDR3: CASSEVQGTGELFF. DNA of the CDR3: TGCGCCAGCAGTGAGGTCCAGGGCACCGGGGAGCTGTTTTTT.

The gene calls are TRBV25-1 and TRBJ1-2; the D is unclear. V was cut by 3 bases and J by 8 bases, with 28 bases left in between. The CDR3 contains 18 residues. Germline V gene data show CDR1 as MGHDK and CDR2 as SYGVNS. CDR3 region: CASSDWELRAGRDGGYTF. CDR3 sequence (DNA): TGTGCCAGCAGTGATTGGGAGTTGAGGGCCGGGAGGGATGGAGGCTACACCTTC.

This clone appeared a single time. This chain joins TRBV9 and TRBJ2-3; 9 nucleotides line up with TRBD1. Germline V gene lookup returns CDR1 SGDLS and CDR2 YYNGEE. The CDR3 extends over 15 amino acids. Unmatched junction bases numbered 3, after V lost 0 bases and J lost 4 bases. Written as DNA, the CDR3 is TGTGCCAGCAGCGTAGGGGACAGGGCGTCAGATACGCAGTATTTT. The encoded protein is CASSVGDRASDTQYF.

The chain employs TRBV6-5 and TRBJ2-5; 10 bases are a match to TRBD1. CDR1 MNHEY and CDR2 SVGAGI come from the germline V gene. There are 15 residues in the CDR3. After removal of 5 bases from V and 6 bases from J, the junction contained 9 bases not matched to a gene. The CDR3 reads CASSRRTGGDKTQYF. DNA for the CDR3: TGTGCCAGCAGTCGGCGGACAGGGGGTGACAAGACCCAGTACTTC.